This note documents a single T cell receptor (beta chain) sequence. Time point noted: patch test 2, 6 weeks after DPC sensitization. The treatment denotes: therapeutic diphenylcyclopropenone sensitization with weekly scalp DPC. This record comes from a study of human T cells and chemical hapten exposure. TCRdb analysed the RACE reads with MiXCR anew, one entry per CDR3 protein. The table shows about 350,000 distinct CDR3 sequences, with 6% to 7% occurring only once. CDR1 is MDHEN and CDR2 is SYDVKM in the germline V gene. This CDR3 is 15 amino acids long. V lost 1 base and J lost 11; bases outside the gene matches: 10.

Here the sequenced sample was whole blood, taken in connection with sensitization to the hapten diphenylcyclopropenone (DPC). The clonotype originates from a woman between 18 and 30 years old with alopecia areata. Some clones in this sample may be carry-over from other donors' samples. The chain employs TRBV28 and TRBJ1-4; 7 nucleotides match TRBD1. The CDR3 region has the DNA TGTGCCAGCAGTTTATATATTAAACAGGGGTTGAAACTGTTTTTT. This translates into CASSLYIKQGLKLFF.